A single sample is the source of the 7 T cell receptor beta chains below, sequenced in a study of shared clonotypes between healthy human individuals. Some clones are missing from TCRdb's copy, which holds only in-frame ones; the method was immunoSEQ multiplex PCR. The data hold 2 million to 2.5 million clones, with 92% observed a single time. The source material was naive CD4+ T cells from PBMCs. Regarding subset: CD45RA+ positively selected. The receptors stem from a young man in good health. Some clones in this sample may be carry-over from other donors' samples.

This chain connects TRBV5-1 to TRBJ1-1, with 11 bases lining up with TRBD1. The CDR3 covers 17 residues. Germline CDR1 is SGHRS and CDR2 is YFSETQ. With 3 bases clipped from V and 4 bases from J, the junction kept 11 bases outside the gene matches. CDR3 region: CASSSQLRGTGGTEAFF. The CDR3 DNA sequence: TGCGCCAGCAGCTCCCAATTGCGCGGGACAGGGGGCACTGAAGCTTTCTTT.

J is TRBJ2-7 and V is TRBV5-6; D is undetermined. V was cut by 4 bases and J by 3 bases, with 8 bases left in between. The CDR3 covers 12 residues. CDR1 and CDR2 from the germline V gene are SGHDT and YYEEEE. In DNA, the CDR3 is TGTGCCAGCAGCCTCCAAAGCTACGAGCAGTACTTC. Translated, it gives CASSLQSYEQYF.

The chain combines TRBV28 with TRBJ2-2, with D unclear. Germline loops: CDR1 MDHEN, CDR2 SYDVKM. The CDR3 length is 13 residues. V was clipped by 3 bases and J by 4 bases, with 6 bases between them. CDR3 protein: CASSFGPTGELFF. In DNA, the CDR3 is TGTGCCAGCAGTTTCGGACCCACCGGGGAGCTGTTTTTT.

This chain links TRBV9 with TRBJ2-7, with 11 positions matching TRBD2. The germline V gene has CDR1 SGDLS and CDR2 YYNGEE. V was clipped by 4 bases and J by 3 bases; unmatched bases: 6. This CDR3 region has 15 residues. As DNA, the CDR3 is TGTGCCAGCAGCCCCCGGACTAGCGGGTTCTACGAGCAGTACTTC. It translates to CASSPRTSGFYEQYF.

The chain joins TRBV5-1 to TRBJ1-3, with D tentatively TRBD1 (6 bases). Trimming took 4 bases from V and 5 from J, leaving 13 bases between them. Germline assignment: CDR1 SGHRS and CDR2 YFSETQ. CDR3 length equals 14 residues. Here the CDR3 reads CASSASGERNTIYF. CDR3 DNA: TGCGCCAGCAGCGCATCAGGGGAGAGAAACACCATATATTTT.

The chain couples TRBV27 to TRBJ2-7; 9 bases match TRBD2. This CDR3 is 15 amino acids long. Trimming took 5 bases from V and 6 from J; bases not matched to a gene: 11. Germline assignment: CDR1 MNHEY and CDR2 SMNVEV (reference sequence). The CDR3 is CASSNLAGWGSEQYF. In DNA, the CDR3 is TGTGCCAGCAGTAACCTAGCGGGGTGGGGCTCCGAGCAGTACTTC.

The gene calls are TRBV5-1 and TRBJ1-2; TRBD1 matches at 8 bases. The trim removed 0 bases at V and 7 bases at J, leaving 17 bases unmatched. Germline loops: CDR1 SGHRS, CDR2 YFSETQ. The CDR3 is 18 amino acids. CDR3 region: CASSLGLRGQGVFGGYTF. The CDR3 nucleotides read TGCGCCAGCAGCTTGGGGCTACGCGGACAGGGCGTTTTTGGTGGCTACACCTTC.